A single count supports the clone carrying this T cell receptor (beta chain). Antigen specificity is unknown. The data originate from a study of Ad26.COV2.S vaccination and SARS-CoV-2 variants. Overall study: By the intramuscular route, Ad26.COV2.S was given once, or twice 56 days apart.

The V and J ends lost 3 bases and 10 bases respectively, with 10 bases between them. The CDR3 is made up of 12 amino acids. Germline CDR1 reads MNHNY; CDR2 reads SVGAGI (reference sequence). Treatment in this sample: 15 to 20 received Ad26.COV2.S at low or high dose, single or two shots; about 5 received placebo; per-sample allocation not given. The study sampled participants on day 63 after the first vaccine or placebo injection. The method was immunoSEQ multiplex PCR; TCRdb's version includes in-frame clones alone and lacks a portion of them. In the table there are about 450,000 clones, approximately 89% of which are singletons. Findings and caveats of the study: Total T cell responses were possibly underestimated by TCR breadth and depth analyses. It was vaccine recipients, not placebo recipients, who had the higher spike-specific TCR breadth.

The sample here was peripheral blood, taken in a trial of Ad26.COV2.S vaccine versus placebo. V gene TRBV6-6 combines with J gene TRBJ2-1, with no clear D. This receptor was identified in a person aged 18 to 65 who received the Ad26.COV2.S COVID-19 vaccine or a placebo. CDR3 bases: TGTGCCAGCAGTTATTTGGGATCCGAGCAGTTCTTC. This gives the protein CASSYLGSEQFF.